The T cell receptor (beta chain) under discussion was sequenced for a study of cytomegalovirus exposure and HLA in healthy donors. The assay was immunoSEQ multiplex PCR, and TCRdb's table has in-frame clones only and misses some. This sample has 100,000 to 150,000 clones, with about 91% found just once. This CDR3 has 13 residues. In germline, CDR1 is MNHEY, CDR2 SMNVEV (reference sequence). Trimming left V 3 bases short and J 5 bases short, with 10 bases between. The genes are TRBV27 and TRBJ1-2; D may be TRBD1 (5 bases). The source is a woman in her late teens or twenties in good health and CMV-seronegative. The material sequenced was PBMCs. This CDR3 reads CASSFWTSYGYTF. For the CDR3, the DNA is TGTGCCAGCAGTTTCTGGACATCGTATGGCTACACCTTC.